This T cell receptor beta chain was identified in a study of PD-1 blockade in classical Hodgkin lymphoma. The sample holds a few counts of this clone. Produced via immunoSEQ multiplex PCR; TCRdb's table is partial and in-frame only. The top ten clones hold approximately 2.9% of a sample with over 75,000 clones, 90% of them seen once. Trimming pared 7 bases from V and 8 bases from J, leaving 21 bases between. Germline lookup yields CDR1 SNHLY and CDR2 FYNNEI. The CDR3 is 15 residues long. Regarding time point: cycle 4 day 1 (C4D1), after around six weeks of nivolumab. Each patient's relapse followed autologous stem cell transplantation, and brentuximab vedotin exposure varied.

This chain links TRBV2 with TRBJ2-1; unclear D gene. The sequence derives from a human donor with classical Hodgkin lymphoma. The sequencing used peripheral blood mononuclear cells (PBMCs), collected before the fourth cycle of nivolumab. The CDR3 bases are TGTGCCAGCACCAAAAAGGGCCTCATAAGGGATGAGCAGTTCTTC. Its protein is CASTKKGLIRDEQFF.